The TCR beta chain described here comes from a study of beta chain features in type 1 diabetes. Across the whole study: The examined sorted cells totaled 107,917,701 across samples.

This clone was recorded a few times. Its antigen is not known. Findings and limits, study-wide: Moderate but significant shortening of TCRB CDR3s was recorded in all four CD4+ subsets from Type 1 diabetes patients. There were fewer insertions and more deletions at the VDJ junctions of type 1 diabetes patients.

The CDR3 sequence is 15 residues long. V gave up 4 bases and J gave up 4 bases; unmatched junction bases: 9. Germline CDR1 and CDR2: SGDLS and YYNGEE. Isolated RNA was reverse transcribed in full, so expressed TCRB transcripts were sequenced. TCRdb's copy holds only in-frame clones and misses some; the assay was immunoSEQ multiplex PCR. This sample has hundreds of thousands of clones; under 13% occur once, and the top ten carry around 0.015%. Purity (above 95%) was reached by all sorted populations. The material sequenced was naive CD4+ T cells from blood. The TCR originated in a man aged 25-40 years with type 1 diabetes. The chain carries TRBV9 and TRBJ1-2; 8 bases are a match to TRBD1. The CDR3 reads CASSPMDRVGYGYTF. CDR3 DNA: TGTGCCAGCAGCCCCATGGACAGGGTCGGCTATGGCTACACCTTC.